Sequencing of this T cell receptor (beta chain) was carried out in a study of T cells in tumors after PD-1 blockade. About the research overall: Prior checkpoint blockade, systemic immunosuppressant use, or anti-cancer therapy within 4 weeks excluded patients. Either cemiplimab 350 mg every 2 weeks or pembrolizumab 200 mg every 3 weeks was given. Blood samples averaged about 110,000 templates (range about 23,000-280,000) and over 35,000 unique clonotypes.

Clones were sequenced by immunoSEQ multiplex PCR, and TCRdb holds only the in-frame ones, with some missing. Here the sample spans 11,000 to 15,000 clones, around four fifths being singletons. This CDR3 comprises 15 residues. This clone was picked up a small number of times. This sequence joins TRBV12-2 and TRBJ2-2. TRBV12-2 is a pseudogene segment. This receptor was taken from a human donor with basal cell carcinoma. The sequencing used PBMCs, collected after anti-PD-1 treatment. DNA for the CDR3: TGTGCAAGTCGCATAGCGGGGGCGAACACCGGGGAGCTGTTTTTT. Protein sequence: CASRIAGANTGELFF.